One T cell receptor beta chain is described in this entry. Its specificity is not known. The data originate from a study of T-cell memory formation after mild COVID-19. For the study at large: Largely donor-specific sequence clusters came from two donors. Whole-study results and caveats: Clones shrinking between day 15 and 85 showed a balanced CD4/CD8 split, and those that grew later tilted toward CD4+. The pre-infection memory compartment contained some responding clones, suggesting cross-reactive memory joined.

It was 5'RACE with constant-segment primers that produced the TCR alpha and TCR beta cDNA libraries, which carried sample barcodes and UMIs. TCRdb reprocessed the 5' RACE reads via MiXCR and lists one record per CDR3 protein. The sample lists 350,000 to 500,000 distinct CDR3 sequences; 20% to 30% were seen once. The junction had 14 bases not matched to a gene; V was cut back by 6 bases and J by 6 bases. The CDR3 length is 17 residues. The chain recombines TRBV12-3 or TRBV12-4 with TRBJ2-2; 9 nucleotides align to TRBD2. Material: PBMCs or a T cell subset sorted from them (not recorded which). This sequence was found in an adult woman who had mild COVID-19 (a few samples of this study predate the infection). Cell type and time point are not known. For the CDR3, the DNA is TGTGCCAGCAGCCACAGACTAGCGGCTGGGTTTCCCGGGGAGCTGTTTTTT. It yields the protein CASSHRLAAGFPGELFF.